This T cell receptor beta chain was found in a study of T cells in Graves' hyperthyroidism and ophthalmopathy. In the study overall: Once the initial diagnosis was made, peripheral blood was obtained before any treatment.

Amplified TCR beta CDR3 regions came from RNA transcripts. The HTBI primer set served for first-round RT-PCR of the TCR CDR3. Each CDR3 protein is one row after TCRdb ran MiXCR on the multiplex PCR reads. Altogether over 250,000 distinct CDR3 sequences are present, around 25% being singletons, with the ten largest covering 25% to 30%. This clonotype has only a few counts. The CDR3 consists of 11 residues. Trimming stripped 8 bases from V and 4 bases from J, with 11 bases between. Germline-derived CDR1 and CDR2 are GTSNPN and SVGIG (reference sequence). Input material: blood. The receptor's source is a man in his forties with Graves' hyperthyroidism that later progressed to Graves' ophthalmopathy. The chain has TRBV30 and TRBJ1-1, with D unresolved. CDR3 nucleotide sequence: TGTGCCCGTGGTACAAGCACTGAAGCTTTCTTT. It is translated as CARGTSTEAFF.